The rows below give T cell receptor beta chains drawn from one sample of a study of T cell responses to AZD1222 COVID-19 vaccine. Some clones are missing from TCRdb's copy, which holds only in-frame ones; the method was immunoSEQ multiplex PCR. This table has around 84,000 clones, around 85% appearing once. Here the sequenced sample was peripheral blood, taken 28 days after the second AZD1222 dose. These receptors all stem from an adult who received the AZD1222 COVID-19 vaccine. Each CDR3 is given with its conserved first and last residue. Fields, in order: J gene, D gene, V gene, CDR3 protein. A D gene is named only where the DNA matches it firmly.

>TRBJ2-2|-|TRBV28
CASSLALVGTVRYTGELFF
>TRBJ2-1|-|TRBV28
CASSLGGSSYNEQFF
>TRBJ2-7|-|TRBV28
CASSPPRQGYYEQYF
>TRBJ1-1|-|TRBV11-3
CASSLNSYTEAFF
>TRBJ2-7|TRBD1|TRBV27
CASSLRSGTGGHEQYF
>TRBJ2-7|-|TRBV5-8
CASSFGALVHF
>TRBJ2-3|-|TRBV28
CASSWVLQGSAQYF
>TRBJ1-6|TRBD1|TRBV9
CASSKTGAGNSPLHF
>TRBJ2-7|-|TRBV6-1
CASSEIVTAYEQYF
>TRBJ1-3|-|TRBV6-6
CASSYSATGSGNTIYF
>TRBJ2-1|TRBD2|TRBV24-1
CATSDPWTSGVTNEQFF
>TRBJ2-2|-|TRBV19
CASMGTPANTGELFF
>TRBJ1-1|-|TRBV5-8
CASSFTVGGVNTEAFF
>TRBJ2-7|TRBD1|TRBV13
CASRNTGGSYEQYF